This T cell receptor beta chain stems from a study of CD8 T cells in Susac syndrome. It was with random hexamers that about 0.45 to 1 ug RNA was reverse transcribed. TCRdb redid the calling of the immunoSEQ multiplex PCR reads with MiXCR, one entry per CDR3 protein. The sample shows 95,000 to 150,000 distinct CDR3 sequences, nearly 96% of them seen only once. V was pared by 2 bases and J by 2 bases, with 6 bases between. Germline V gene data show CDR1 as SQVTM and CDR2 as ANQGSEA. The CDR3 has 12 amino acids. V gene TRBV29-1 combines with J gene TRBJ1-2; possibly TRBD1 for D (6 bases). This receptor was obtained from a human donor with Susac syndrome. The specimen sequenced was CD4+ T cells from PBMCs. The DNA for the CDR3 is TGCAGCGTTGAAACAGGGAACTATGGCTACACCTTC. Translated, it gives CSVETGNYGYTF.